The 9 T cell receptor beta chains below all came from one sample that was sequenced in a study of blood T cell repertoires in COVID-19. TCRdb's copy holds only in-frame clones and misses some; the assay was immunoSEQ multiplex PCR. The repertoire has roughly 250,000 clones, approximately 83% of them found once; the top ten carry approximately 14%. Sequencing was performed on peripheral blood. The receptors derive from an older person with COVID-19, enrolled during active disease.

The chain joins TRBV3-1 (or the pseudogene TRBV3-2) to TRBJ2-2; a weak D match, TRBD1 (5 bases). The CDR3 is 15 amino acids. Trimming pared 4 bases from V and 6 bases from J, leaving 15 bases between. Germline CDR1 and CDR2: LGHDT and YNNKEL (reference sequence). The DNA of the CDR3 is TGTGCCAGCAGCCGCTATGGGGCAGGTTCCGGGGAGCTGTTTTTT. It is translated as CASSRYGAGSGELFF.

The gene calls are TRBV6-5 and TRBJ2-7, with a tentative D call TRBD2 (5 bases). The germline V gene has CDR1 MNHEY and CDR2 SVGAGI. The CDR3 covers 14 residues. V was pared by 6 bases and J by 4 bases, with 16 bases between. CDR3: CASSPPGKRYEQYF. The CDR3 DNA reads TGTGCCAGCAGCCCCCCGGGGAAGAGGTACGAGCAGTACTTC.

The sample holds one count of this clone. Sequence at one end of the junction differs from germline and may be a read error. The chain has TRBV4-3 and TRBJ1-3; 7 bases are shared with TRBD1. From germline, CDR1 is LGHNA and CDR2 YSLEER. This CDR3 comprises 14 residues. The CDR3 sequence: CASSQDQRDSRGIF. The CDR3 DNA sequence: TGCGCCAGCAGCCAAGATCAGAGGGACAGCCGTGGGATTTTT.

The gene calls are TRBV2 and TRBJ2-2; 8 bases are a match to TRBD1. V gave up 4 bases and J gave up 1 base; unmatched junction bases: 2. Germline values: CDR1 SNHLY, CDR2 FYNNEI. The CDR3 spans 15 residues. The CDR3 nucleotides are TGTGCCAGCAGTGTGGGGACAGGGAACACCGGGGAGCTGTTTTTT. Translating it yields CASSVGTGNTGELFF.

This sequence joins TRBV7-2 and TRBJ1-1; perhaps TRBD1 as D (6 bases). CDR1 and CDR2 from the germline V gene are SGHTA and FQGNSA. CDR3 length equals 14 residues. Trimming stripped 3 bases from V and 2 bases from J, with 10 bases between. The CDR3 bases are TGTGCCAGCAGCTTGGGCAGGGGAAACACTGAAGCTTTCTTT. It is translated as CASSLGRGNTEAFF.

The CDR3 sequence: CASSSRDINQPQHF. For the CDR3, the DNA is TGTGCCAGCAGTTCCCGGGACATAAATCAGCCCCAGCATTTT. The chain joins TRBV28 to TRBJ1-5; the D gene is possibly TRBD1 (6 bases). The CDR3 length is 14 residues. Germline lookup yields CDR1 MDHEN and CDR2 SYDVKM. Between the trimmed V and J ends, which lost 4 bases and 4 bases, there was a span of 11 bases.

A few counts support this clone. The gene calls are TRBV10-3 and TRBJ1-1; D call uncertain. The germline V gene encodes CDR1 ENHRY and CDR2 SYGVKD. The CDR3 is 12 amino acids. Trimming stripped 8 bases from V and 0 bases from J, with 7 bases between. Here the CDR3 reads CAISRMNTEAFF. The CDR3 nucleotides are TGTGCCATCTCCAGAATGAACACTGAAGCTTTCTTT.

The gene calls are TRBV6-2 or TRBV6-3 and TRBJ2-7; no reliable D call. CDR3 length: 11 residues. The V end lost 4 bases, the J end lost 3 bases, and 4 bases lay between the germline ends. In germline, CDR1 is MNHEY, CDR2 SVGEGT. CDR3 region: CASSSRYEQYF. As DNA, the CDR3 is TGTGCCAGCAGTTCTCGCTACGAGCAGTACTTC.

V and J are TRBV6-2 or TRBV6-3 and TRBJ2-2; D is unclear. The CDR3 sequence is 15 residues long. Germline assignment: CDR1 MNHEY and CDR2 SVGEGT. V lost 3 bases, J lost 5 bases, and 13 bases lay in between. DNA of the CDR3: TGTGCCAGCAGTTATCCGATGGCCGGGACCGGGGAGCTGTTTTTT. Translation: CASSYPMAGTGELFF.